This entry lists 16 T cell receptor beta chains sequenced from one sample in a study of blood T cell repertoires in COVID-19. Sequenced by immunoSEQ multiplex PCR; TCRdb stores in-frame clones only, minus some. The sample has some 190,000 clones, around 80% seen once; the top ten hold 3.5% to 4.5%. Material for sequencing was PBMCs or T cells enriched from blood (not recorded which). Every receptor here comes from a man between 25 and 39 years old with acute COVID-19.

The chain has TRBV6-5 and TRBJ1-2, with D maybe TRBD1 (5 bases). The CDR3 sequence is 15 residues long. CDR1 and CDR2 from the germline V gene are MNHEY and SVGAGI. Trimming removed 5 bases at V and 1 base at J, with 14 bases between. The CDR3 nucleotides are TGTGCCAGCAGTCCATTCCGGAGGGGTAACTATGGCTACACCTTC. This sequence encodes CASSPFRRGNYGYTF.

V is TRBV6-5 and J is TRBJ1-3; tentatively, D is TRBD1 (5 bases). This CDR3 is 14 amino acids long. Looked up from germline, CDR1 is MNHEY and CDR2 is SVGAGI. V gave up 6 bases and J gave up 0 bases, with 9 bases separating them. The CDR3 nucleotides read TGTGCCAGCAGCAGGGATATCTCTGGAAACACCATATATTTT. Translating gives CASSRDISGNTIYF.

This clone was counted a single time. The rearrangement uses TRBV5-5 and TRBJ1-5, with D maybe TRBD1 (6 bases). CDR1 and CDR2 (germline): SGHKS, YYEKEE (reference sequence). Trimming took off 4 bases at V and 2 bases at J, with 19 bases between the two ends. CDR3 size: 17 residues. The CDR3 DNA reads TGTGCCAGCAGCCCCGGACAGTCTAACGGTCGCAATCAGCCCCAGCATTTT. This encodes CASSPGQSNGRNQPQHF.

V usage is TRBV6-5 and J usage is TRBJ2-7; 10 bases line up with TRBD2. In germline, CDR1 is MNHEY, CDR2 SVGAGI. The J segment lost 1 base and the V segment lost 10 bases, leaving 4 bases of the junction unmatched. The CDR3 extends over 13 amino acids. Here the CDR3 reads CATLAGGSYEQYF. The CDR3, as DNA: TGTGCCACCTTAGCGGGGGGATCCTACGAGCAGTACTTC.

V usage is TRBV21-1 and J usage is TRBJ1-5. TRBV21-1 is labeled a pseudogene. The CDR3 is 14 residues long. In DNA form, the CDR3 reads TGTGCCAGCAGCAAAGAGGGGGGGCGTCAGCCCCAGCATTTT. This gives the protein CASSKEGGRQPQHF.

The chain has TRBV12-3 or TRBV12-4 and TRBJ1-2; D not certain. The CDR3 runs 13 residues. V lost 6 bases to trimming and J lost 5 bases, with 13 bases between them. The CDR3 nucleotides are TGTGCCAGCAGATACTCATTTAGTTATGGCTACACCTTC. Amino acids: CASRYSFSYGYTF.

V usage is TRBV27 and J usage is TRBJ1-5, with 10 bases lining up with TRBD1. The V and J ends lost 5 bases and 7 bases, in that order; junction bases with no gene match: 11. The germline V gene has CDR1 MNHEY and CDR2 SMNVEV (reference sequence). This CDR3 is 16 amino acids long. This CDR3 is CASSPTGTGVLQPQHF. In nucleotides, the CDR3 is TGTGCCAGCAGTCCTACCGGGACAGGGGTTCTCCAGCCCCAGCATTTT.

The chain has TRBV2 and TRBJ1-5, with a tentative D call TRBD1 (6 bases). Germline V gene data show CDR1 as SNHLY and CDR2 as FYNNEI. Trimming stripped 8 bases from V and 6 bases from J, with 17 bases between. The CDR3 runs to 14 residues. CDR3 sequence: CASHGRGAGQPQHF. CDR3 coding DNA: TGTGCCAGCCATGGCAGGGGAGCCGGTCAGCCCCAGCATTTT.

The chain employs TRBV30 and TRBJ1-1, with TRBD1 as a possible D gene (5 bases). V was cut by 0 bases and J by 0 bases, with 14 bases left in between. CDR3 length equals 16 residues. The germline V gene encodes CDR1 GTSNPN and CDR2 SVGIG (reference sequence). The CDR3 DNA is TGTGCCTGGAGTGTATGGGGTGGCAGGGTGAACACTGAAGCTTTCTTT. This sequence encodes CAWSVWGGRVNTEAFF.

The DNA for the CDR3 is TGCGCCAGCAGCGGACAGGGGAGCTCCTACAATGAGCAGTTCTTC. Translation: CASSGQGSSYNEQFF. This sequence joins TRBV5-1 and TRBJ2-1; 9 bases line up with TRBD1. Germline CDR1 is SGHRS and CDR2 is YFSETQ. The CDR3 covers 15 residues. Trimming at V came to 4 bases and at J to 0 bases, leaving 2 bases not matched to a gene.

J is TRBJ1-2 and V is TRBV5-1, with 7 bases fitting TRBD1. Unmatched junction bases numbered 12, after V lost 2 bases and J lost 8 bases. Per the germline V gene, CDR1 is SGHRS and CDR2 is YFSETQ. The CDR3 has 15 residues. The CDR3 loop is CASSFYADRAGGYTF. The CDR3 region has the DNA TGCGCCAGCAGCTTCTACGCCGACAGGGCCGGAGGCTACACCTTC.

This clone was seen once. The rearrangement links TRBV7-2 to TRBJ2-7; TRBD2 agrees at 11 bases. Per germline, CDR1 SGHTA and CDR2 FQGNSA. Germline trimming cut 5 bases from V and 0 bases from J; bases unmatched to any gene: 9. CDR3 length equals 17 residues. In DNA, the CDR3 is TGTGCCAGCAGCCAGCTAGCGGGGGGCTTTAGCTCCTACGAGCAGTACTTC. Translating it yields CASSQLAGGFSSYEQYF.

The genes are TRBV2 and TRBJ2-1, with D possibly being TRBD2 (5 bases). This CDR3 is 14 amino acids long. Germline V gene data show CDR1 as SNHLY and CDR2 as FYNNEI. Trimming cost V 3 bases and J 4 bases, with 10 bases left between them. The chain's CDR3 is CASSDKSGYNEQFF. CDR3 DNA: TGTGCCAGCAGTGATAAATCGGGATACAATGAGCAGTTCTTC.

CDR3 region: CASSLGGLAGRSEQFF. In DNA, the CDR3 is TGTGCCAGCAGCTTAGGTGGGCTAGCGGGGAGGAGTGAGCAGTTCTTC. This rearrangement joins TRBV7-9 to TRBJ2-1, with TRBD2 matching over 9 bases. Germline assignment: CDR1 SEHNR and CDR2 FQNEAQ (reference sequence). V was pared by 1 base and J by 9 bases, with 10 bases of the junction left unmatched. The CDR3 runs to 16 residues.

The V gene is TRBV6-5, the J gene TRBJ1-5; 10 bases line up with TRBD1. V dropped 6 bases and J dropped 4; count of bases not matched to a gene: 3. Germline V gene data show CDR1 as MNHEY and CDR2 as SVGAGI. CDR3 length: 14 residues. The CDR3 region is CASSGTGVNQPQHF. DNA of the CDR3: TGTGCCAGCAGCGGGACAGGGGTAAATCAGCCCCAGCATTTT.

The chain joins TRBV11-2 to TRBJ2-2; the D is unclear. The CDR3 length is 13 residues. Trimming took off 2 bases at V and 7 bases at J, with 8 bases between the two ends. CDR1 SGHAT and CDR2 FQNNGV come from the germline V gene. CDR3 nucleotide sequence: TGTGCCAGCAGCTTACTCCCCGGCGGGGAGCTGTTTTTT. Translation: CASSLLPGGELFF.